This TCR beta chain was observed in a study of blood T cell repertoires in COVID-19. Across the study: Samples of COVID-19 (acute and convalescent) were obtained from the United States, Italy and Spain. Sample material is recorded as cDNA or gDNA derived from T cells, B-cell-depleted T cells, or PBMCs.

Study processing details: Reference gene primers were amplified, and this amplification served to estimate nucleated cell counts. Repertoires were generated with immunoSEQ multiplex PCR, while TCRdb's copy carries only in-frame clones and drops some. Clone size and the V and J calls come from that table; the DNA yielded D and trimming. The data hold 360,000 or so clones, with 90% observed a single time. CDR1 MNHNY and CDR2 SVGAGI come from the germline V gene (reference sequence). This CDR3 has 16 amino acids. Unmatched junction bases numbered 8, after V lost 2 bases and J lost 5 bases. Sample: peripheral blood. The V call is TRBV6-6, the J call TRBJ2-2; TRBD2 aligns across 7 bases. The clonotype comes from a man younger than 30 with active or convalescent COVID-19. The CDR3 DNA reads as TGTGCCAGCAGTTACGGATCGGGGGGAAGGACCGGGGAGCTGTTTTTT. As protein: CASSYGSGGRTGELFF.